This entry lists 12 T cell receptor beta chains sequenced from one sample in a study of blood T cell repertoires in COVID-19. Libraries were prepared by immunoSEQ multiplex PCR; TCRdb keeps only in-frame clonotypes and omits some of them. The sample has 150,000 or so clones; 81% are singletons. Sample: PBMCs or T cells enriched from blood (not recorded which). The receptors shown here come from a woman between 40 and 55 years old with acute COVID-19.

CDR3 nucleotide sequence: TGTGCCAGCAGCTTAGCGAGCGGGAGGATAGCTTACGAGCAGTACTTC. Translated: CASSLASGRIAYEQYF. The V and J genes are TRBV11-2 and TRBJ2-7; 9 positions match TRBD2. CDR3 length: 16 residues. The V gene's germline CDR1 is SGHAT and CDR2 FQNNGV. After removal of 1 base from V and 4 bases from J, the junction contained 8 bases not matched to a gene. The full variable domain, rest sourced from reference TRBV11-2 and TRBJ2-7, is EAGVAQSPRYKIIEKRQSVAFWCNPISGHATLYWYQQILGQGPKLLIQFQNNGVVDDSQLPKDRFSAERLKGVDSTLKIQPAKLEDSAVYLCASSLASGRIAYEQYFGPGTRLTVT.

This chain connects TRBV2 to TRBJ1-2; D is unclear. Germline CDR1 SNHLY, CDR2 FYNNEI. The V and J ends lost 6 bases and 5 bases respectively, with 16 bases between them. The CDR3 covers 14 residues. The CDR3 DNA follows: TGTGCCAGCAGGGACCCCGGCGGGTTTTATGGCTACACCTTC. It yields the protein CASRDPGGFYGYTF. The whole variable domain, remainder taken from reference TRBV2 and TRBJ1-2, is EPEVTQTPSHQVTQMGQEVILRCVPISNHLYFYWYRQILGQKVEFLVSFYNNEISEKSEIFDDQFSVERPDGSNFTLKIRSTKLEDSAMYFCASRDPGGFYGYTFGSGTRLTVV.

This rearrangement joins TRBV11-1 to TRBJ1-1; maybe TRBD1 (6 bases). Germline CDR1 is SGHAT and CDR2 is FQDESV (reference sequence). The CDR3 sequence is 16 residues long. Trimming took off 7 bases at V and 4 bases at J, with 22 bases between the two ends. CDR3 region: CASTTSLGGGGTEAFF. As DNA, the CDR3 is TGTGCCAGCACCACCTCCCTTGGGGGAGGGGGCACTGAAGCTTTCTTT.

The chain recombines TRBV7-8 with TRBJ2-3; 11 positions match TRBD2. The CDR3 runs 17 residues. Germline V gene lookup returns CDR1 SGHVS and CDR2 FQNEAQ. The V segment lost 3 bases and the J segment 3 bases; nucleotides outside the gene matches: 8. The CDR3 DNA follows: TGTGCCAGCAGCTTCCAGAGACTAGCGGGAATTACAGATACGCAGTATTTT. Translated, it gives CASSFQRLAGITDTQYF.

The chain recombines TRBV5-4 with TRBJ2-2, with TRBD2 matching 7 bases. The CDR3 runs to 16 residues. Germline V gives CDR1 SGHNT, CDR2 YYREEE (reference sequence). The V gene end was trimmed by 0 bases and the J gene end by 9 bases; junction bases not matched to a gene: 11. The DNA of the CDR3 is TGTGCCAGCAGCTTGGCCCGGGGGGTAGGAATCCGGGAGCTGTTTTTT. Encoded protein: CASSLARGVGIRELFF.

The V call is TRBV11-3, the J call TRBJ1-1, with 9 bases matching TRBD1. Looked up from germline, CDR1 is SGHNT and CDR2 is YENEEA. Losses at the gene ends were 5 bases for V and 7 bases for J; bases not matched to a gene: 2. This CDR3 has 12 residues. CDR3 bases: TGTGCCAGCAGCCCGACAGGGGGTGAAGCTTTCTTT. It codes for CASSPTGGEAFF.

This chain joins TRBV5-5 and TRBJ2-1; D perhaps matches TRBD2 (6 bases). CDR3 length equals 14 residues. Germline CDR1 and CDR2: SGHKS and YYEKEE (reference sequence). Trimming took off 1 base at V and 6 bases at J, with 11 bases between the two ends. The CDR3: CASSLFGGTNEQFF. As DNA, the CDR3 is TGTGCCAGCAGCTTGTTCGGAGGGACCAATGAGCAGTTCTTC.

This chain joins TRBV5-1 and TRBJ2-1, with 8 bases fitting TRBD2. Germline V gives CDR1 SGHRS, CDR2 YFSETQ. The CDR3 consists of 17 residues. Unmatched junction bases numbered 18, after V lost 5 bases and J lost 8 bases. CDR3 coding DNA: TGCGCCAGCAGTGAGAAAGGGTTTGGAGCGGGAGTAGATGAGCAGTTCTTC. Its translation is CASSEKGFGAGVDEQFF.

This clone occurred a few times. The V and J genes are TRBV6-5 and TRBJ1-2; TRBD1 agrees at 7 bases. Trimming removed 2 bases from V and 2 bases from J; junction bases left unmatched: 5. CDR3 length: 15 amino acids. CDR1 and CDR2 (germline): MNHEY, SVGAGI. In DNA, the CDR3 is TGTGCCAGCAGTTACCAAGGGGGCGGAAACTATGGCTACACCTTC. Translated: CASSYQGGGNYGYTF.

Only one count was recorded for this clone. CDR3 DNA sequence: TGTGCCAGCAGCAATACAGGGGAGATGAATCAGCCCCAGCATTTT. It codes for CASSNTGEMNQPQHF. The rearrangement links TRBV6-5 to TRBJ1-5; 7 bases line up with TRBD1. The CDR3 totals 15 residues. Germline V gives CDR1 MNHEY, CDR2 SVGAGI. Germline trimming cut 6 bases from V and 4 bases from J; bases unmatched to any gene: 9.

This chain uses TRBV2 with TRBJ1-6; a weak D match, TRBD1 (5 bases). Per germline, CDR1 SNHLY and CDR2 FYNNEI. V lost 6 bases, J lost 2 bases, and 14 bases lay in between. CDR3 length: 16 amino acids. The CDR3 spells CASSPAGLAYNSPLHF. The CDR3 DNA follows: TGTGCCAGCAGCCCGGCGGGGCTCGCCTATAATTCACCCCTCCACTTT.

This clone has only a few counts. This rearrangement joins TRBV7-2 to TRBJ2-1, with D tentatively TRBD1 (6 bases). The CDR3 loop spans 14 amino acids. CDR1 SGHTA and CDR2 FQGNSA come from the germline V gene. Trimming cost V 5 bases and J 6 bases, with 14 bases left between them. As DNA, the CDR3 is TGTGCCAGCAGCCCAGGGGCCCGACCCAATGAGCAGTTCTTC. Its protein product is CASSPGARPNEQFF.